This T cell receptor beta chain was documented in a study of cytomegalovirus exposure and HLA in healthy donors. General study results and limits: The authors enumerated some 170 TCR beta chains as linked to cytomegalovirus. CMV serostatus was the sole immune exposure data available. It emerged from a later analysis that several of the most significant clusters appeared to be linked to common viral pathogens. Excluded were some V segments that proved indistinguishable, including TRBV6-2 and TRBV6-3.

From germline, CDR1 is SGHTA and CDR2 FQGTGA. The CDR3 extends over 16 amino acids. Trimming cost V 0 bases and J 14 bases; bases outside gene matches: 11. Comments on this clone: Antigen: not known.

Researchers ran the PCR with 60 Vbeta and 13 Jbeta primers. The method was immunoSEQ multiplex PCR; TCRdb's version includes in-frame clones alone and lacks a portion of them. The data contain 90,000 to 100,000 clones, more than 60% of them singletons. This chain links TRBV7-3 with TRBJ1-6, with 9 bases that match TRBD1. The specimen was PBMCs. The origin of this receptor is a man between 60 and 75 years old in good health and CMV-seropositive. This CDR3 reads CASSLTGQGGMEALHF. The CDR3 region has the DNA TGTGCCAGCAGCTTAACGGGACAGGGAGGAATGGAGGCCCTCCACTTT. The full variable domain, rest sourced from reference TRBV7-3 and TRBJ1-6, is GAGVSQTPSNKVTEKGKYVELRCDPISGHTALYWYRQSLGQGPEFLIYFQGTGAADDSGLPNDRFFAVRPEGSVSTLKIQRTERGDSAVYLCASSLTGQGGMEALHFGNGTRLTVT.